The entry below gives a single T cell receptor (beta chain) sequence along with its context. The target antigen is unknown. Germline CDR1 LNHDA, CDR2 SQIVND (reference sequence). Trimming removed 8 bases from V and 6 bases from J; junction bases left unmatched: 5. This CDR3 is built from 13 residues. This sample is drawn from a study of T cell responses to AZD1222 COVID-19 vaccine. Method: immunoSEQ multiplex PCR; TCRdb's copy keeps in-frame clones and lacks some. The data show fewer than 70,000 clones, roughly 89% seen once. Study conclusions and caveats: Donors skewed white British and female; clonal diversity was possibly underestimated.

Sequenced material: peripheral blood, taken on day 0 of AZD1222 vaccination. This chain connects TRBV19 to TRBJ1-5; 9 nucleotides match TRBD1. This clonotype originated in an adult in good health. CDR3 loop: CASAQGASQPQHF. CDR3 nucleotide sequence: TGTGCCAGTGCACAGGGGGCTAGTCAGCCCCAGCATTTT. Full variable domain (missing parts from reference TRBV19 and TRBJ1-5): DGGITQSPKYLFRKEGQNVTLSCEQNLNHDAMYWYRQDPGQGLRLIYYSQIVNDFQKGDIAEGYSVSREKKESFPLTVTSAQKNPTAFYLCASAQGASQPQHFGDGTRLSIL.